The next 27 T cell receptor beta chains were all read from a single sample in a study of T cell responses to AZD1222 COVID-19 vaccine. Repertoires were generated with immunoSEQ multiplex PCR, while TCRdb's copy carries only in-frame clones and drops some. The top ten hold less than 20% of the sample, which has 60,000 to 95,000 clones, around 87% seen once. The source was peripheral blood, collected 28 days after the second AZD1222 dose. All receptors come from an adult who received the AZD1222 COVID-19 vaccine.

This rearrangement joins TRBV6-1 to TRBJ2-1; D unclear. The CDR3 contains 10 residues. Germline V CDR1 and CDR2: MNHNS, SASEGT. V shed 3 bases and J shed 8 bases, with 2 bases lying between them. CDR3 region: CASSDYEQFF. The CDR3 DNA reads TGTGCCAGCAGTGATTATGAGCAGTTCTTC.

This chain connects TRBV27 to TRBJ2-7; unclear D gene. CDR3 length: 14 residues. Germline V lookup: CDR1 MNHEY, CDR2 SMNVEV (reference sequence). The V end was cut by 2 bases, the J end by 2 bases, with 10 bases between. The CDR3 sequence is CASSLRDTAYEQYF. In DNA, the CDR3 is TGTGCCAGCAGTTTAAGAGACACCGCCTACGAGCAGTACTTC.

The chain carries TRBV5-1 and TRBJ2-3; a weak D match, TRBD2 (5 bases). V was cut by 7 bases and J by 3 bases, with 9 bases left in between. The V gene's germline CDR1 is SGHRS and CDR2 YFSETQ. This CDR3 spans 12 amino acids. The CDR3 DNA sequence: TGCGCCAGCCGGGATTCTACAGATACGCAGTATTTT. Translated: CASRDSTDTQYF.

The rearrangement uses TRBV20-1 and TRBJ1-5, with D uncertain. This CDR3 region has 12 residues. CDR1 is DFQATT, CDR2 SNEGSKA, per germline (reference sequence). Deletions cut 3 bases from V and 1 base from J, with 4 bases between. The CDR3 protein is CSASGSNQPQHF. CDR3 DNA: TGCAGTGCTAGTGGAAGCAATCAGCCCCAGCATTTT.

J is TRBJ2-3 and V is TRBV6-5, with D maybe TRBD2 (5 bases). CDR3 length: 15 amino acids. Germline V CDR1 and CDR2: MNHEY, SVGAGI. The V and J ends lost 7 bases and 3 bases respectively, with 17 bases between them. The CDR3: CASTVLERATDTQYF. The CDR3 DNA sequence: TGTGCCAGCACGGTACTAGAGAGGGCAACAGATACGCAGTATTTT.

The chain carries TRBV9 and TRBJ1-1; D gene uncertain. In germline, CDR1 is SGDLS, CDR2 YYNGEE. There are 14 residues in the CDR3. Between the trimmed V and J ends, which lost 0 bases and 1 base, there was a span of 7 bases. The CDR3 loop reads CASSVDGGNTEAFF. In DNA, the CDR3 is TGTGCCAGCAGCGTAGATGGAGGGAACACTGAAGCTTTCTTT.

In this sample, this clone turned up once. The V gene is TRBV5-6, the J gene TRBJ1-2; 7 nucleotides match TRBD1. In germline, CDR1 is SGHDT, CDR2 YYEEEE. The CDR3 sequence is 13 residues long. Trimming at V came to 4 bases and at J to 7 bases, leaving 7 bases not matched to a gene. In DNA, the CDR3 is TGTGCCAGCAGCCACACAGGGGAGGGTGGCTACACCTTC. It specifies CASSHTGEGGYTF. The whole variable domain, remainder taken from reference TRBV5-6 and TRBJ1-2, is DAGVTQSPTHLIKTRGQQVTLRCSPKSGHDTVSWYQQALGQGPQFIFQYYEEEERQRGNFPDRFSGHQFPNYSSELNVNALLLGDSALYLCASSHTGEGGYTFGSGTRLTVV.

The DNA for the CDR3 is TGTGCCAGCAGCCCCGGGGGGGTCACAGATACGCAGTATTTT. Translation gives CASSPGGVTDTQYF. The V and J genes are TRBV11-3 and TRBJ2-3; 8 nucleotides align to TRBD2. CDR3 length equals 14 residues. Trimming at V came to 5 bases and at J to 2 bases, leaving 3 bases not matched to a gene. Germline V gene sequence: CDR1 SGHNT, CDR2 YENEEA. The variable domain in full, with the rest retrieved from reference TRBV11-3 and TRBJ2-3, is EAGVVQSPRYKIIEKKQPVAFWCNPISGHNTLYWYLQNLGQGPELLIRYENEEAVDDSQLPKDRFSAERLKGVDSTLKIQPAELGDSAVYLCASSPGGVTDTQYFGPGTRLTVL.

Here the CDR3 reads CASGTGLLNTEAFF. The CDR3 DNA is TGTGCTAGTGGAACGGGACTCTTGAACACTGAAGCTTTCTTT. V gene TRBV12-5 combines with J gene TRBJ1-1; perhaps TRBD1 as D (5 bases). The CDR3 is 14 amino acids. Germline V CDR1 and CDR2: LGHNT, FRNRAP. V lost 6 bases to trimming and J lost 0 bases, with 11 bases between them.

The chain has TRBV19 and TRBJ1-1; 9 bases line up with TRBD1. V was clipped by 4 bases and J by 8 bases; unmatched bases: 14. The germline gives CDR1 LNHDA, CDR2 SQIVND (reference sequence). The length of the CDR3 is 16 residues. The CDR3 loop is CASSTGQGGISGEAFF. The CDR3 nucleotides read TGTGCCAGTAGTACGGGACAGGGAGGTATATCCGGAGAAGCTTTCTTT.

The table lists this clone with a count of one. The chain carries TRBV3-1 (or the pseudogene TRBV3-2) and TRBJ2-4; 10 nucleotides line up with TRBD1. V lost 1 base and J lost 0; bases outside the gene matches: 9. The germline V gene has CDR1 LGHDT and CDR2 YNNKEL (reference sequence). The length of the CDR3 is 19 residues. The CDR3 loop is CASSQVAGDRGLAKNIQYF. The CDR3 DNA is TGTGCCAGCAGCCAAGTTGCAGGGGACAGGGGTCTAGCCAAAAACATTCAGTACTTC.

The J gene is TRBJ1-5, the V gene TRBV3-1 (or the pseudogene TRBV3-2); D gene unclear. This CDR3 spans 16 amino acids. V shed 1 base and J shed 0 bases, with 10 bases lying between them. The germline V gene encodes CDR1 LGHDT and CDR2 YNNKEL (reference sequence). CDR3 sequence: CASSQGRDFSNQPQHF. CDR3 sequence (DNA): TGTGCCAGCAGCCAAGGCCGTGATTTTAGCAATCAGCCCCAGCATTTT.

The V call is TRBV7-3, the J call TRBJ1-1; D gene ambiguous. Trimming shortened V by 4 bases and J by 2 bases, and 8 bases separated the two germline ends. Germline V gene lookup returns CDR1 SGHTA and CDR2 FQGTGA. The CDR3 is made up of 13 amino acids. In DNA form, the CDR3 reads TGTGCCAGCAGCTCACAGTCAAACACTGAAGCTTTCTTT. Translating gives CASSSQSNTEAFF.

For the CDR3, the DNA is TGTGCCAGCAGCTGGACGCCCGGGGGGATTAATGAAAAACTGTTTTTT. Its protein product is CASSWTPGGINEKLFF. This rearrangement joins TRBV5-5 to TRBJ1-4; D is possibly TRBD1 (5 bases). Germline CDR1 reads SGHKS; CDR2 reads YYEKEE (reference sequence). V lost 3 bases and J lost 4, with 16 bases in between. CDR3 length: 16 amino acids.

This chain connects TRBV28 to TRBJ1-4; D perhaps matches TRBD1 (5 bases). With 8 bases removed from V and 7 bases from J, the gap between germline ends came to 20 bases. Germline loops: CDR1 MDHEN, CDR2 SYDVKM. The CDR3 consists of 15 residues. The CDR3 spells CASRRDADPIEKLFF. CDR3 bases: TGTGCCAGCCGGCGGGACGCGGACCCAATTGAAAAACTGTTTTTT.

V and J are TRBV6-7 and TRBJ1-5; the D is unclear. TRBV6-7 is given ORF status, its function remaining uncertain. The V end lost 6 bases, the J end lost 10 bases, and 22 bases lay between the germline ends. CDR3 length: 15 amino acids. The CDR3 region has the DNA TGTGCCAGCAGCCCCGACCGAACCCGTGGAGGCCCCCAGCATTTT. Protein: CASSPDRTRGGPQHF.

V is TRBV7-8 and J is TRBJ1-1; maybe TRBD1 (5 bases). Per the germline V gene, CDR1 is SGHVS and CDR2 is FQNEAQ. With 2 bases removed from V and 7 bases from J, the gap between germline ends came to 14 bases. The CDR3 contains 14 residues. The CDR3 region has the DNA TGTGCCAGCAGCTTATCGGGGGAGGTAGGTGAAGCTTTCTTT. Protein: CASSLSGEVGEAFF.

This chain joins TRBV18 and TRBJ2-3; D gene unclear. The V and J ends lost 5 bases and 14 bases respectively, with 8 bases between them. The germline gives CDR1 KGHSH, CDR2 LQKENI. The length of the CDR3 is 9 residues. The CDR3 loop reads CASSYEGYF. For the CDR3, the DNA is TGTGCCAGCTCATATGAAGGGTATTTT.

The gene calls are TRBV30 and TRBJ1-5; D unresolved. Germline CDR1 and CDR2: GTSNPN and SVGIG (reference sequence). The V end was cut by 0 bases, the J end by 7 bases, with 13 bases between. This CDR3 is built from 14 residues. CDR3 coding DNA: TGTGCCTGGAGTGTCAAACGGGAAGGACAGCCCCAGCATTTT. This translates into CAWSVKREGQPQHF. Looking up the rest from reference TRBV30 and TRBJ1-5 gives the full variable domain: SQTIHQWPATLVQPVGSPLSLECTVEGTSNPNLYWYRQAAGRGLQLLFYSVGIGQISSEVPQNLSASRPQDRQFILSSKKLLLSDSGFYLCAWSVKREGQPQHFGDGTRLSIL.

The chain links TRBV9 to TRBJ1-1; D is ambiguous. Germline CDR1 and CDR2: SGDLS and YYNGEE. V was shortened by 4 bases and J by 10 bases, with 14 bases between the two germline ends. This CDR3 comprises 12 residues. The CDR3 here is CASSPQGGRAFF. CDR3 bases: TGTGCCAGCAGCCCCCAAGGAGGGAGAGCTTTCTTT.

This chain's CDR3 is CASSLRPSGGATGELFF. CDR3 nucleotides: TGTGCCAGCAGCCTTCGTCCTAGCGGGGGGGCAACCGGGGAGCTGTTTTTT. The chain combines TRBV3-1 (or the pseudogene TRBV3-2) with TRBJ2-2; 12 positions agree with TRBD2. CDR1 is LGHDT and CDR2 is YNNKEL in the germline V gene (reference sequence). V was pared by 4 bases and J by 5 bases, with 8 bases of the junction left unmatched. This CDR3 has 17 amino acids.

The table lists this clone with a few counts. J is TRBJ1-2 and V is TRBV19; TRBD1 matches 9 bases. Germline V gene sequence: CDR1 LNHDA, CDR2 SQIVND (reference sequence). After removal of 5 bases from V and 8 bases from J, the junction contained 3 bases not matched to a gene. The CDR3 runs to 12 residues. The DNA for the CDR3 is TGTGCCAGTAGTCAGGACAGGGGAGGCTACACCTTC. Its protein is CASSQDRGGYTF.

This clone has just one count. In DNA, the CDR3 is TGTGCCAGCAGCTTCGGGGATGGAAGGAACACTGAAGCTTTCTTT. Its translation: CASSFGDGRNTEAFF. The rearrangement links TRBV7-9 to TRBJ1-1; D is ambiguous. The V gene's germline CDR1 is SEHNR and CDR2 FQNEAQ (reference sequence). Trimming took 3 bases from V and 1 from J, leaving 12 bases between them. CDR3 length: 15 amino acids.

The CDR3 here is CASSTVTQNTEAFF. The CDR3 DNA reads as TGTGCCAGCAGCACAGTGACCCAAAACACTGAAGCTTTCTTT. The J gene is TRBJ1-1, the V gene TRBV7-2; no firm D call. CDR3 size: 14 residues. Trimming shortened V by 5 bases and J by 2 bases, and 12 bases separated the two germline ends. Germline V gene sequence: CDR1 SGHTA, CDR2 FQGNSA.

The rearrangement uses TRBV27 and TRBJ1-1; unclear D gene. CDR1 is MNHEY and CDR2 is SMNVEV in the germline V gene (reference sequence). V lost 8 bases to trimming and J lost 1 base, with 11 bases between them. CDR3 length: 13 residues. CDR3 loop: CASRRVANTEAFF. For the CDR3, the DNA is TGTGCCAGCCGAAGGGTAGCGAACACTGAAGCTTTCTTT.

The chain carries TRBV3-1 (or the pseudogene TRBV3-2) and TRBJ2-7; 10 bases align to TRBD2. CDR1 is LGHDT, CDR2 YNNKEL, per germline (reference sequence). After removal of 4 bases from V and 2 bases from J, the junction contained 8 bases not matched to a gene. The CDR3 covers 16 residues. CDR3 nucleotides: TGTGCCAGCAGCCGAGGTCTAGCGGGGGCCGCCTACGAGCAGTACTTC. Amino acids: CASSRGLAGAAYEQYF.

V is TRBV6-2 or TRBV6-3 and J is TRBJ1-5; possible D gene TRBD1, 5 bases. Germline-derived CDR1 and CDR2 are MNHEY and SVGEGT. Trimming pared 5 bases from V and 0 bases from J, leaving 23 bases between. This CDR3 has 19 amino acids. This CDR3 is CASSDPGRDVWDSNQPQHF. In DNA, the CDR3 is TGTGCCAGCAGTGACCCAGGCAGGGACGTATGGGATAGCAATCAGCCCCAGCATTTT.